A selection of T cell receptor beta chains follows, all from one sample in a study of T cells in tuberculosis. The assay was immunoSEQ multiplex PCR, and TCRdb's table has in-frame clones only and misses some. The repertoire holds 25,000 or so clones, 90% seen once, with 5.5% to 6.5% in the top ten. The specimen was PBMCs. Every receptor here comes from a donor aged 10-35 years with latent tuberculosis or without tuberculosis infection. Each CDR3 is given with its conserved first and last residue. Size values are once, few and many counts, or a class for expanded clones, and some rows have none.

len: 12
abundance: .
v_gene: TRBV5-6
CDR3aa: CASSLLQETQYF

len: 17
abundance: .
v_gene: TRBV2
CDR3aa: CASSERMGGGHQYEQYF

len: 14
abundance: .
v_gene: TRBV29-1
CDR3aa: CSVGGSGQGETQYF

len: 13
abundance: .
v_gene: TRBV28
CDR3aa: CAVPQQGTYEQYF

len: 17
abundance: .
v_gene: TRBV11-2
CDR3aa: CASSLKAGGDPNYGYTF

len: 13
abundance: .
v_gene: TRBV7-8
CDR3aa: CASSPVESYGYTF

len: 13
abundance: .
v_gene: TRBV14
CDR3aa: CASSQDLTAEAFF

len: 14
abundance: .
v_gene: TRBV15
CDR3aa: CATSEDAGGTEAFF

len: 13
abundance: few
v_gene: TRBV5-1
CDR3aa: CASQTGSTGELFF

len: 15
abundance: .
v_gene: TRBV7-8
CDR3aa: CASSLSGNSNQPQHF

len: 12
abundance: .
v_gene: TRBV9
CDR3aa: CASSVAGETQYF

len: 14
abundance: .
v_gene: TRBV9
CDR3aa: CASSVVPRSTEAFF

len: 13
abundance: .
v_gene: TRBV6-5
CDR3aa: CASIPTGGDTQYF

len: 13
abundance: .
v_gene: TRBV11-2
CDR3aa: CASSLGQGYGYTF

len: 17
abundance: .
v_gene: TRBV5-6
CDR3aa: CASSPGTSGANTGELFF

len: 14
abundance: .
v_gene: TRBV28
CDR3aa: CASSLGRGGDTQYF

len: 15
abundance: .
v_gene: TRBV19
CDR3aa: CASSIPGLAYNEQFF

len: 15
abundance: .
v_gene: TRBV6-5
CDR3aa: CASSYGTATNYGYTF

len: 15
abundance: .
v_gene: TRBV9
CDR3aa: CASAPGLRASYEQYF

len: 15
abundance: few
v_gene: TRBV4-1
CDR3aa: CASSQAVWGGPGRFF

len: 16
abundance: .
v_gene: TRBV6-1
CDR3aa: CASSELTSGAYNEQFF

len: 15
abundance: .
v_gene: TRBV2
CDR3aa: CASSEGGTVQETQYF

len: 16
abundance: .
v_gene: TRBV5-5
CDR3aa: CASSLLGTGRVHEQYF

len: 16
abundance: .
v_gene: TRBV19
CDR3aa: CASSILRGSGANVLTF

len: 15
abundance: .
v_gene: TRBV2
CDR3aa: CASGTGQGVTGELFF

len: 17
abundance: medium-sized
v_gene: TRBV28
CDR3aa: CASSPRVRGAGQETQYF